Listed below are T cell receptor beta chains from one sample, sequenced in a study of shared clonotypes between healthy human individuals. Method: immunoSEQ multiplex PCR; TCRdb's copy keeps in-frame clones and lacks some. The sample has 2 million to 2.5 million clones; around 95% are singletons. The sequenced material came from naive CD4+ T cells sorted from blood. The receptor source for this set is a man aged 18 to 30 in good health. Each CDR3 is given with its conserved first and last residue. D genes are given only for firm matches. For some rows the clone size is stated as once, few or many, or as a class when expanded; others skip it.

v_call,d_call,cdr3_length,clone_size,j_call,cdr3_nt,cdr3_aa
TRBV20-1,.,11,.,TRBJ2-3,TGCAGTGCCTTGGTTTCAGATACGCAGTATTTT,CSALVSDTQYF
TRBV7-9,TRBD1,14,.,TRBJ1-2,TGTGCCAGCAGCTCACGGGACAGATCCTATGGCTACACCTTC,CASSSRDRSYGYTF
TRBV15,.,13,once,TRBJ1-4,TGTGCCACCAGCAGGACAGTAGGGGAAAAACTGTTTTTT,CATSRTVGEKLFF
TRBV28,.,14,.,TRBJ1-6,TGTGCCAGCAGTTTAAATCCAGGGAATTCACCCCTCCACTTT,CASSLNPGNSPLHF
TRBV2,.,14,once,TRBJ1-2,TGTGCCAGCAGTCTATTGGATGGCCGTCGGGGCTACACCTTC,CASSLLDGRRGYTF
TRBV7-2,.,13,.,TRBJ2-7,TGTGCCAGCAGCTCTCGGGTCAACTACGAGCAGTACTTC,CASSSRVNYEQYF
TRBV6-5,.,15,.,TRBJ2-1,TGTGCCAGCAGTTACAGGAGGGGTAACAACAATGAGCAGTTCTTC,CASSYRRGNNNEQFF
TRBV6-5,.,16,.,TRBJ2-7,TGTGCCAGCAGTTACGAGAGGACGAGGTACTCCTACGAGCAGTACTTC,CASSYERTRYSYEQYF
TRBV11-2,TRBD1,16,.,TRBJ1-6,TGTGCCAGCAGCTTAGATCGGGCAGGGGGCTACTCACCCCTCCACTTT,CASSLDRAGGYSPLHF
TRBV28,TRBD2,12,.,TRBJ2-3,TGTGCTGGGCGGGGGGCCACAGATACGCAGTATTTT,CAGRGATDTQYF
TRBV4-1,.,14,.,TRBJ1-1,TGCGCCAGCAGCCAAGATGGGGTGAACACTGAAGCTTTCTTT,CASSQDGVNTEAFF
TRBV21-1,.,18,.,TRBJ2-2,TGTGCCAGCAGCAAAGAAGGGACTAGCGGGGGTAACACCGGGGAGCTGTTTTTT,CASSKEGTSGGNTGELFF
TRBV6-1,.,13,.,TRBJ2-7,TGTGCCAGCAGTATACGACTGAACTACGAGCAGTACTTC,CASSIRLNYEQYF
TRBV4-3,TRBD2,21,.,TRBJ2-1,TGCGCCAGCAGCCAAGAACTGTCGTGGCTAGCGGGCCAAAGCTCCTACAATGAGCAGTTCTTC,CASSQELSWLAGQSSYNEQFF
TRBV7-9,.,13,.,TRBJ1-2,TGTGCCAGCAGTGAACAGACAAGCTATGGCTACACCTTC,CASSEQTSYGYTF
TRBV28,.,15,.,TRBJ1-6,TGTGCCAGCAGGTTGGGGGGGGCGGATAATTCACCCCTCCACTTT,CASRLGGADNSPLHF
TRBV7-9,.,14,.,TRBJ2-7,TGTGCCAGCAGCTTAGCGGGGGCGAGTCACGAGCAGTACTTC,CASSLAGASHEQYF
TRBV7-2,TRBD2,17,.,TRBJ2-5,TGTGCCAGCAGCATGATAGCGGGAGCCCTCTCCCAAGAGACCCAGTACTTC,CASSMIAGALSQETQYF
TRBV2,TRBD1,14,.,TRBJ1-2,TGTGCCAGCAGTGGGACAGGCAACTTCGATGGCTACACCTTC,CASSGTGNFDGYTF
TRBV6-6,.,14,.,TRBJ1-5,TGTGCCAGCAGTTCTGGGGATAGCAATCAGCCCCAGCATTTT,CASSSGDSNQPQHF
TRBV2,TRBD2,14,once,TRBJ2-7,TGTGCCAGCAGTCCCGGGACTAGCATAAGCGAGCAGTACTTC,CASSPGTSISEQYF
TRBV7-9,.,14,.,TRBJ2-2,TGTGCCAGCAGCTTGGTTGCCGGAGAACGGGAGCTGTTTTTT,CASSLVAGERELFF
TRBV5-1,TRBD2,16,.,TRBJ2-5,TGCGCCAGCACCTTTTCCTTTGGGGGAGGGGAGGAGACCCAGTACTTC,CASTFSFGGGEETQYF
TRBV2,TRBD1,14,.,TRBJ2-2,TGTGCCAGCAGGGGGGACAGGGCTGGCGGGGAGCTGTTTTTT,CASRGDRAGGELFF
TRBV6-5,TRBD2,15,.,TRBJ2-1,TGTGCCAGCAGTCGGGGGACTAGCGGGAGCAATGAGCAGTTCTTC,CASSRGTSGSNEQFF
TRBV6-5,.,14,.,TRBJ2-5,TGTGCCAGCAGTTACTCTCAGGGTTGGGAGACCCAGTACTTC,CASSYSQGWETQYF
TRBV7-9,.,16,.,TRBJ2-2,TGTGCCAGCACCTCATTGATGTCGGCGACCACCGGGGAGCTGTTTTTT,CASTSLMSATTGELFF
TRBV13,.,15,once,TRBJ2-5,TGTGCCAGCAGCCCGGCGAGGGCCTTCCAAGAGACCCAGTACTTC,CASSPARAFQETQYF
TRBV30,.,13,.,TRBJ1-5,TGTGCCTGGAGTGGTAGTCGGGAGGAGCCCCAGCATTTT,CAWSGSREEPQHF
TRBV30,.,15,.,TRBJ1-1,TGTGCCTGGAGTGTACTTGGGGGTTGGGGGACTGAAGCTTTCTTT,CAWSVLGGWGTEAFF
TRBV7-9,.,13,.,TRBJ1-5,TGTGCCAGCAGCTTAGCGGACAGTCAGCCCCAGCATTTT,CASSLADSQPQHF
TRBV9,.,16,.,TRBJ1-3,TGTGCCAGCAGCGTAGATCTGACGAGCTCTGGAAACACCATATATTTT,CASSVDLTSSGNTIYF